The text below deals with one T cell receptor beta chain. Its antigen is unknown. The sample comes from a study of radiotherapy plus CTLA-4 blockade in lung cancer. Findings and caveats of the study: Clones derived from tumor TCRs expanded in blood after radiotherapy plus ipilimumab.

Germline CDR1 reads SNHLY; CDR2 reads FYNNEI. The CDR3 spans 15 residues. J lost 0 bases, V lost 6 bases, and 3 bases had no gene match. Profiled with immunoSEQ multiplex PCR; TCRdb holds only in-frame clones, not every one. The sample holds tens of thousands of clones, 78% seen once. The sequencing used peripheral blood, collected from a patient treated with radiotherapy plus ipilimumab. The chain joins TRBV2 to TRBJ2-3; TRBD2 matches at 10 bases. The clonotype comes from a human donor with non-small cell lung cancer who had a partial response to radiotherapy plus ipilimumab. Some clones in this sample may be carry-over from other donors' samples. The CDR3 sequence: CASRGLASSTDTQYF. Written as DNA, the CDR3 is TGTGCCAGCAGGGGACTAGCGAGTAGCACAGATACGCAGTATTTT.